The clone carrying this TCR beta chain was found a few times. This sample is part of a study of blood T cells in healthy people across ages. V dropped 1 base and J dropped 12 bases, with 16 bases sitting between them. This CDR3 is built from 14 residues. CDR1 and CDR2 from the germline V gene are SGHTA and FQGNSA. The authors ran a second PCR of 7 to 11 cycles using a sample-barcoded 5' primer and a J-beta primer mix. MiXCR, applied by TCRdb to the 5' RACE reads, yields one record per CDR3 protein. The sample lists about 760,000 distinct CDR3 sequences, just over 55% occurring once. Sequenced input: blood. The chain is built from TRBV7-2 and TRBJ2-1, with D perhaps TRBD2 (6 bases). This receptor was identified in a man in his forties in good health. This chain's CDR3 is CASSLGGDSRRQFF. CDR3 nucleotides: TGTGCCAGCAGCTTAGGGGGGGACTCCCGTCGGCAGTTCTTC.